The 5 T cell receptor beta chains reported below all come from one sample, sequenced in a study of breast tumors, draining lymph nodes, adjacent tissues. Each CDR3 protein gets one entry after TCRdb re-called the multiplex PCR reads with MiXCR. This sample yields 25,000 or so distinct CDR3 sequences, of which 68% are seen a single time; about 25% belongs to the top ten. Input material: tumor-adjacent breast tissue. These receptors all stem from a female donor with breast cancer. Some clones in this sample may be carry-over from other donors' samples.

CDR3 in amino acids: CSAMELVFDEQFF. The DNA for the CDR3 is TGCAGTGCTATGGAGCTGGTTTTTGATGAGCAGTTCTTC. This rearrangement joins TRBV20-1 to TRBJ2-1; D not resolved. The germline V gene encodes CDR1 DFQATT and CDR2 SNEGSKA (reference sequence). CDR3 length: 13 residues. V shed 4 bases and J shed 8 bases, with 15 bases lying between them.

The chain combines TRBV20-1 with TRBJ2-7, with D perhaps matching TRBD2 (5 bases). The CDR3 consists of 12 residues. Germline V gene sequence: CDR1 DFQATT, CDR2 SNEGSKA (reference sequence). V was pared by 2 bases and J by 7 bases, with 12 bases between. The CDR3 protein is CSARPTTGEQYF. CDR3 DNA: TGCAGTGCTAGACCTACTACGGGAGAGCAGTACTTC.

The V and J genes are TRBV10-3 and TRBJ2-1; 12 positions match TRBD2. J gave up 3 bases and V 5 bases, and 2 bases lay outside the gene matches. This CDR3 has 15 residues. Germline V gives CDR1 ENHRY, CDR2 SYGVKD. Here the CDR3 reads CAISKGLAGYNEQFF. CDR3 coding DNA: TGTGCCATCAGTAAGGGACTAGCGGGCTACAATGAGCAGTTCTTC.

This chain connects TRBV7-9 to TRBJ2-7; 7 nucleotides agree with TRBD1. V lost 5 bases, J lost 0 bases, and 7 bases stayed unmatched. CDR1 and CDR2 (germline): SEHNR, FQNEAQ (reference sequence). There are 15 residues in the CDR3. CDR3 residues: CASSPGQANSYEQYF. As DNA, the CDR3 is TGTGCCAGCAGCCCAGGACAGGCTAACTCCTACGAGCAGTACTTC.

The chain combines TRBV28 with TRBJ2-7; TRBD2 might be the D (5 bases). V shed 3 bases and J shed 2 bases, with 8 bases lying between them. Germline-derived CDR1 and CDR2 are MDHEN and SYDVKM. The CDR3 runs to 13 residues. The CDR3 sequence is CASSFTSTYEQYF. DNA for the CDR3: TGTGCCAGCAGTTTTACTAGTACCTACGAGCAGTACTTC.